This is a list of T cell receptor beta chains from one sample in a study of blood T cell repertoires in COVID-19. Clones were read by immunoSEQ multiplex PCR, and TCRdb kept only the in-frame ones, dropping some. Seen here are 70,000 or so clones, about nine tenths observed once, and the top ten hold 6% to 8%. The sample consisted of peripheral blood. The receptors stem from a woman at least 80 years old with active COVID-19. The CDR3 runs from the conserved cysteine through the conserved F or W. The order of the fields is clone size, J gene, V gene, D gene, CDR3 protein, CDR3 DNA. The D gene is left open where the match is weak. The size entry is marked missing in some rows and otherwise reads once, few, many or a size class.

>few|TRBJ1-2|TRBV7-9|.
CASSLSGLYNNYGYTF
TGTGCCAGCAGCTTATCGGGACTCTACAATAACTATGGCTACACCTTC
>.|TRBJ2-5|TRBV19|.
CASSIRETQYF
TGTGCCAGTAGTATCCGAGAGACCCAGTACTTC
>.|TRBJ2-6|TRBV27|TRBD1
CASSPRTGSSGANVLTF
TGTGCCAGCAGTCCACGGACAGGGAGCTCTGGGGCCAACGTCCTGACTTTC
>.|TRBJ2-1|TRBV7-9|.
CASSPRVPPTTGNYNEQFF
TGTGCCAGCAGCCCTCGGGTCCCTCCGACGACAGGAAACTACAATGAGCAGTTCTTC
>.|TRBJ2-7|TRBV5-4|TRBD1
CASSLAPGQDFSYEQYF
TGTGCCAGCAGCTTGGCCCCGGGACAGGATTTCTCCTACGAGCAGTACTTC
>.|TRBJ1-5|TRBV19|.
CASSTYDTSNQPQHF
TGTGCCAGTAGTACCTACGACACCAGCAATCAGCCCCAGCATTTT
>.|TRBJ1-3|TRBV3-1/TRBV3-2|.
CASSRLGEGNTIYF
TGTGCCAGCAGCCGCCTCGGTGAAGGAAACACCATATATTTT
>.|TRBJ1-2|TRBV27|.
CASSFRVGNYGYTF
TGTGCCAGCAGTTTCCGGGTAGGCAACTATGGCTACACCTTC
>once|TRBJ2-3|TRBV11-2|TRBD2
CASSRGTSESTDTQYF
TGTGCCAGCAGCCGCGGGACTAGCGAGAGCACAGATACGCAGTATTTT
>.|TRBJ2-7|TRBV3-1/TRBV3-2|TRBD1
CASQGARVYEQYF
TGTGCCAGCCAGGGGGCTCGAGTCTACGAGCAGTACTTC
>.|TRBJ2-7|TRBV9|TRBD1
CASSVVRDREFYEQYF
TGTGCCAGCAGCGTAGTGAGGGACAGGGAATTTTACGAGCAGTACTTC
>.|TRBJ2-1|TRBV5-6|TRBD2
CASSRTSGAYNEQFF
TGTGCCAGCAGCCGGACTAGCGGAGCCTACAATGAGCAGTTCTTC
>.|TRBJ2-1|TRBV4-1|.
CASSQDRVATNEQFF
TGCGCCAGCAGCCAAGATAGGGTAGCGACAAATGAGCAGTTCTTC
>once|TRBJ1-2|TRBV27|TRBD1
CASSTRGLEGGYTF
TGTGCCAGCTCAACCAGGGGGCTTGAGGGTGGCTACACCTTC
>.|TRBJ2-3|TRBV9|TRBD2
CASSVGTSGRTDTQYF
TGTGCCAGCAGCGTAGGGACTAGCGGGCGCACAGATACGCAGTATTTT
>.|TRBJ1-2|TRBV4-2|.
CASSQEIEDYGYTF
TGTGCCAGCAGCCAGGAAATAGAGGACTATGGCTACACCTTC
>.|TRBJ2-2|TRBV3-1/TRBV3-2|.
CASSRLVRGELFF
TGTGCCAGCAGCCGACTAGTCCGAGGGGAGCTGTTTTTT
>.|TRBJ2-1|TRBV6-5|.
CASSYERSSSNEQFF
TGTGCCAGCAGTTACGAGAGAAGCTCCTCGAATGAGCAGTTCTTC
>.|TRBJ2-5|TRBV7-2|TRBD2
CASSSQREGRETQYF
TGTGCCAGCTCGAGCCAGCGGGAGGGCCGTGAGACCCAGTACTTC
>.|TRBJ2-2|TRBV12-3/TRBV12-4|.
CASSTGGTGELFF
TGTGCCAGCAGTACTGGGGGGACCGGGGAGCTGTTTTTT
>once|TRBJ2-3|TRBV7-9|.
CASSDRLFGTDTQYF
TGTGCCAGCAGCGATCGACTTTTCGGGACAGATACGCAGTATTTT
>.|TRBJ2-7|TRBV5-8|TRBD2
CASSSGLAGGPLQDEQYF
TGTGCCAGCAGTTCTGGACTAGCGGGAGGGCCCCTCCAGGACGAGCAGTACTTC
>.|TRBJ2-2|TRBV6-5|.
CASRLDGGGELFF
TGTGCCAGCAGACTAGACGGGGGCGGGGAGCTGTTTTTT